What follows are 30 T cell receptor beta chains derived from one specimen sequenced in a study of blood T cells in healthy people across ages. For the second PCR, which ran for roughly 7 to 11 cycles, a sample-barcoded 5' primer and a J-beta primer mix were used. Using its own MiXCR run on the 5' RACE reads, TCRdb lists one record per CDR3 protein. Of 600,000 or so distinct CDR3 sequences in the sample, around half were seen once. The sample was blood. These receptor sequences come from a man older than 75 in good health.

The J gene is TRBJ2-4, the V gene TRBV6-1, with D tentatively TRBD2 (9 bases). The length of the CDR3 is 17 residues. Germline assignment: CDR1 MNHNS and CDR2 SASEGT. V lost 6 bases to trimming and J lost 1 base, with 19 bases between them. The CDR3 DNA follows: TGTGCCAGCAGGTCTCAGGGGGCGGGGGGGGCCAAAAACATTCAGTACTTC. It yields the protein CASRSQGAGGAKNIQYF.

This clonotype was recorded at least ten times. CDR3 loop: CASSYSREPAYEQYF. The CDR3 DNA reads as TGTGCCAGCAGTTACTCGCGTGAACCGGCCTACGAGCAGTACTTC. This chain joins TRBV6-5 and TRBJ2-7; D gene unclear. The CDR3 consists of 15 residues. In germline, CDR1 is MNHEY, CDR2 SVGAGI. The germline V and J ends were trimmed by 0 bases and 2 bases, with 11 bases remaining between them.

The chain links TRBV20-1 to TRBJ2-1; 11 bases map to TRBD2. The J segment lost 12 bases and the V segment lost 6 bases, leaving 10 bases of the junction unmatched. This CDR3 has 13 residues. CDR1 DFQATT and CDR2 SNEGSKA come from the germline V gene (reference sequence). CDR3 loop: CSAHGQGLAVQFF. The DNA of the CDR3 is TGCAGTGCGCACGGACAGGGACTAGCGGTGCAGTTCTTC.

This clonotype has ten or more counts. The gene calls are TRBV6-1 and TRBJ1-2; tentatively, D is TRBD1 (6 bases). The CDR3 is 17 amino acids. Germline V gene data show CDR1 as MNHNS and CDR2 as SASEGT. V gave up 5 bases and J gave up 0 bases, with 19 bases separating them. CDR3 region: CASSTRGRGSANYGYTF. The CDR3 DNA reads TGTGCCAGCAGTACCCGGGGCAGGGGTTCTGCTAACTATGGCTACACCTTC.

Only a few counts were recorded for this clonotype. The chain employs TRBV5-6 and TRBJ2-7; 12 bases are shared with TRBD2. After removal of 3 bases from V and 2 bases from J, the junction contained 3 bases not matched to a gene. CDR1 is SGHDT and CDR2 is YYEEEE in the germline V gene. This CDR3 spans 15 amino acids. CDR3 nucleotides: TGTGCCAGCAGCTCACTAGCGGGAGGTACCTACGAGCAGTACTTC. This encodes CASSSLAGGTYEQYF.

Concerning this clonotype: A much more abundant neighbour one base away suggests this may be a read error. This sequence joins TRBV6-6 and TRBJ2-1; D is undetermined. Near its end, the DNA agrees better with TRBJ2-7, so the J call may be wrong. CDR3 length equals 13 residues. CDR1 MNHNY and CDR2 SVGAGI come from the germline V gene (reference sequence). The CDR3 here is CASSSRSYNEQYF. The DNA of the CDR3 is TGTGCCAGCAGCTCGCGTTCCTACAATGAGCAGTACTTC.

This clonotype was counted ten times or more. This chain joins TRBV7-9 and TRBJ1-2; 9 nucleotides agree with TRBD1. The CDR3 extends over 15 amino acids. The germline CDR1 and CDR2 sequences are SEHNR and FQNEAQ (reference sequence). The V segment lost 5 bases and the J segment 5 bases; nucleotides outside the gene matches: 9. The CDR3 DNA reads TGTGCCAGCAGCACGGCCGGGACAGGGAATTATGGCTACACCTTC. This encodes CASSTAGTGNYGYTF.

The V gene is TRBV29-1, the J gene TRBJ2-3; TRBD2 might be the D (7 bases). Looked up from germline, CDR1 is SQVTM and CDR2 is ANQGSEA. The V end was cut by 5 bases, the J end by 0 bases, with 12 bases between. The CDR3 runs to 14 residues. The CDR3 DNA reads as TGCAGCGTTTCGGGGGGCGCGAGCACAGATACGCAGTATTTT. Translating it yields CSVSGGASTDTQYF.

The V call is TRBV4-3, the J call TRBJ1-4, with TRBD1 identical over 8 bases. Trimming cost V 3 bases and J 7 bases; bases outside gene matches: 13. This CDR3 has 17 amino acids. Germline V lookup: CDR1 LGHNA, CDR2 YSLEER. The chain's CDR3 is CASSQWGAGGEGEKLFF. The CDR3 region has the DNA TGCGCCAGCAGCCAGTGGGGGGCAGGGGGCGAGGGTGAAAAACTGTTTTTT.

The V gene is TRBV6-5, the J gene TRBJ2-5; 9 bases agree with TRBD2. This CDR3 is 14 amino acids long. Per the germline V gene, CDR1 is MNHEY and CDR2 is SVGAGI. With V trimmed by 8 bases and J by 11 bases, 15 bases remained unmatched. The CDR3 sequence is CASEVAGARNGQYF. In DNA form, the CDR3 reads TGTGCCAGCGAGGTAGCGGGGGCAAGGAACGGGCAGTACTTC.

There are a few counts of this clonotype. A much bigger clone sits one base away, suggesting this may be a read error. The chain couples TRBV6-5 to TRBJ2-7; TRBD2 aligns across 9 bases. CDR1 and CDR2 (germline): MNHEY, SVGAGI. The CDR3 is made up of 16 amino acids. The CDR3 sequence is CASSRGLGLASHEQYF. The CDR3 DNA reads TGTGCCAGCAGCCGAGGTCTGGGACTAGCCTCCCACGAGCAGTACTTC.

CDR3: CASRHTSGEFADTQYF. DNA for the CDR3: TGTGCCAGCAGACACACTAGCGGGGAATTCGCAGATACGCAGTATTTT. The chain employs TRBV7-6 and TRBJ2-3, with 10 bases fitting TRBD2. CDR3 length: 16 amino acids. V shed 6 bases and J 4 bases; nucleotides not matched to a gene: 10. Germline assignment: CDR1 SGHVS and CDR2 FNYEAQ.

This clonotype showed up just a few times. The J gene is TRBJ2-1, the V gene TRBV12-3 or TRBV12-4; 11 positions match TRBD2. The V segment lost 5 bases and the J segment 9 bases; nucleotides outside the gene matches: 9. The CDR3 contains 15 residues. CDR3 bases: TGTGCCAGCAGTCGACTAGCGGGGATCGAGGGTGAGCAGTTCTTC. The encoded protein is CASSRLAGIEGEQFF.

This clonotype has just one count. The gene calls are TRBV7-9 and TRBJ2-7, with a weak D call TRBD2 (6 bases). The J call may not be correct, given that the DNA end is closer to TRBJ2-5. CDR1 is SEHNR and CDR2 is FQNEAQ in the germline V gene (reference sequence). The CDR3 spans 12 residues. The CDR3 spells CASSTLGGTQYF. The CDR3 bases are TGTGCCAGCAGCACCTTGGGAGGGACCCAGTACTTC.

Turning to this clonotype: Because the CDR3 is missing its conserved closing phenylalanine or tryptophan, this is likely a read error. The rearrangement links TRBV7-8 to TRBJ2-5; D is perhaps TRBD1 (6 bases). TRBJ2-7 explains the end of the DNA better; the J call may be wrong. The germline gives CDR1 SGHVS, CDR2 FQNEAQ. CDR3 length: 14 amino acids. CDR3 protein: CASSFSQGATEQYY. DNA for the CDR3: TGCGCCAGCAGCTTCTCACAGGGTGCCACCGAGCAGTACTAC.

The chain has TRBV29-1 and TRBJ2-5; D is ambiguous. CDR3 size: 14 residues. With 1 base removed from V and 1 base from J, the gap between germline ends came to 10 bases. Germline V CDR1 and CDR2: SQVTM, ANQGSEA. The CDR3 protein is CSVEGRGVQETQYF. The CDR3 DNA reads as TGCAGCGTTGAAGGGCGTGGGGTCCAAGAGACCCAGTACTTC.

The chain recombines TRBV5-1 with TRBJ1-4; 8 bases line up with TRBD1. Trimming cost V 7 bases and J 7 bases; bases outside gene matches: 9. Looked up from germline, CDR1 is SGHRS and CDR2 is YFSETQ. This CDR3 spans 14 amino acids. The CDR3 coding sequence is TGCGCCAGCGGCCCCCAGGGGGCGAGTGAAAAACTGTTTTTT. As protein: CASGPQGASEKLFF.

This clonotype was picked up a small number of times. The genes are TRBV6-6 and TRBJ1-2, with D hard to call. V lost 5 bases, J lost 2 bases, and 9 bases lay in between. The CDR3 sequence is 13 residues long. The V gene's germline CDR1 is MNHNY and CDR2 SVGAGI (reference sequence). For the CDR3, the DNA is TGTGCCAGCAGTGCGGACGGAAACTATGGCTACACCTTC. It translates to CASSADGNYGYTF.

This clonotype was seen a handful of times. The genes are TRBV9 and TRBJ2-5; 10 nucleotides agree with TRBD2. CDR1 and CDR2 from the germline V gene are SGDLS and YYNGEE. V trimming: 3 bases; J trimming: 3 bases; junction bases outside the gene matches: 11. This CDR3 has 17 residues. In DNA, the CDR3 is TGTGCCAGCAGCGCCCCCCGAGCGGGGGGGTTGGAAGAGACCCAGTACTTC. As protein: CASSAPRAGGLEETQYF. Drawing the rest from reference TRBV9 and TRBJ2-5, the complete variable domain is DSGVTQTPKHLITATGQRVTLRCSPRSGDLSVYWYQQSLDQGLQFLIQYYNGEERAKGNILERFSAQQFPDLHSELNLSSLELGDSALYFCASSAPRAGGLEETQYFGPGTRLLVL.

The gene calls are TRBV27 and TRBJ2-1, with a possible D match to TRBD1 (6 bases). CDR1 is MNHEY, CDR2 SMNVEV, per germline (reference sequence). V lost 6 bases and J lost 3, with 15 bases in between. The CDR3 consists of 15 residues. The CDR3 DNA sequence: TGTGCCAGCAGAGTGGATGCAGGGGTCTACAATGAGCAGTTCTTC. Its translation is CASRVDAGVYNEQFF.

The rearrangement uses TRBV18 and TRBJ2-7; tentatively, D is TRBD1 (5 bases). Germline V CDR1 and CDR2: KGHSH, LQKENI. The CDR3 is 14 residues long. Trimming cost V 1 base and J 3 bases, with 10 bases left between them. CDR3 residues: CASSPRTPDYEQYF. DNA for the CDR3: TGTGCCAGCTCACCACGGACACCTGACTACGAGCAGTACTTC.

This chain connects TRBV7-3 to TRBJ2-1; D ambiguous. CDR3 length: 13 amino acids. The germline V and J ends were trimmed by 5 bases and 10 bases, with 15 bases remaining between them. Germline V CDR1 and CDR2: SGHTA, FQGTGA. CDR3 DNA: TGTGCCAGCAGCACGGACCCTGGCAAGGAGCAGTTCTTC. Protein product: CASSTDPGKEQFF.

The chain recombines TRBV15 with TRBJ1-5; no definite D call. V gave up 0 bases and J gave up 7 bases, with 4 bases separating them. The CDR3 extends over 12 amino acids. CDR1 is LNHNV and CDR2 is YYDKDF in the germline V gene (reference sequence). CDR3 sequence reads: CATSRDTQPQHF. In DNA form, the CDR3 reads TGTGCCACCAGCAGAGATACGCAGCCCCAGCATTTT.

The rearrangement joins TRBV29-1 to TRBJ2-7; 7 bases align to TRBD2. The CDR3 spans 13 residues. Per the germline V gene, CDR1 is SQVTM and CDR2 is ANQGSEA. The junction had 12 bases not matched to a gene; V was cut back by 7 bases and J by 6 bases. The CDR3 region is CSAALAGGGEQYF. Written as DNA, the CDR3 is TGCAGCGCCGCCCTGGCAGGCGGGGGCGAGCAGTACTTC.

The J gene is TRBJ2-2, the V gene TRBV6-5, with 8 bases matching TRBD1. Germline-derived CDR1 and CDR2 are MNHEY and SVGAGI. The ends lost 4 bases at V and 3 bases at J; junction bases unmatched: 7. The CDR3 spans 16 residues. CDR3 bases: TGTGCCAGCAGTTTCAGGGGGCAGGTGGACACCGGGGAGCTGTTTTTT. It yields the protein CASSFRGQVDTGELFF.

J is TRBJ2-1 and V is TRBV18; D is perhaps TRBD1 or TRBD2 (5 bases each). The CDR3 is made up of 16 amino acids. Germline V CDR1 and CDR2: KGHSH, LQKENI. Deletions cut 4 bases from V and 4 bases from J, with 17 bases between. CDR3 sequence reads: CASSLTTREGYNEQFF. CDR3 coding DNA: TGTGCCAGCTCACTTACCACTAGAGAGGGGTACAATGAGCAGTTCTTC.

This chain joins TRBV28 and TRBJ2-1; 10 bases agree with TRBD1. Germline trimming cut 6 bases from V and 5 bases from J; bases unmatched to any gene: 7. The CDR3 has 15 residues. Germline V CDR1 and CDR2: MDHEN, SYDVKM. The CDR3 region is CASRTGGRSNNEQFF. The CDR3 DNA sequence: TGTGCCAGCAGGACAGGGGGCCGCTCTAACAATGAGCAGTTCTTC.

This chain joins TRBV27 and TRBJ2-7, with TRBD2 matching over 11 bases. The J call is doubtful: the DNA matches TRBJ2-5 better. Germline V gives CDR1 MNHEY, CDR2 SMNVEV (reference sequence). This CDR3 is built from 14 residues. The CDR3, as DNA: TGTGCCAGCAATACCCTAGCGGGAGGTGAGACCCAGTACTTC. It codes for CASNTLAGGETQYF.

This clonotype was observed a few times. This chain joins TRBV20-1 and TRBJ2-3, with D possibly TRBD1 on 5 matching bases. Germline values: CDR1 DFQATT, CDR2 SNEGSKA (reference sequence). V lost 5 bases to trimming and J lost 10 bases, with 16 bases between them. CDR3 length: 12 amino acids. CDR3 in amino acids: CSADPQGRSQYF. In DNA form, the CDR3 reads TGCAGTGCTGACCCCCAGGGCAGGTCGCAGTATTTT.

This clonotype turned up a few times. The rearrangement uses TRBV4-2 and TRBJ2-7; 8 bases are a match to TRBD1. CDR1 LGHNA and CDR2 YNFKEQ come from the germline V gene. Trimming removed 3 bases from V and 1 base from J; junction bases left unmatched: 2. CDR3 length equals 14 residues. CDR3 amino acids: CASSHGQGSYEQYF. DNA of the CDR3: TGTGCCAGCAGCCATGGACAGGGTTCCTACGAGCAGTACTTC.